The T cell receptor (beta chain) under discussion was sequenced for a study of T cells after yellow fever vaccination. MiXCR, applied by TCRdb to the 5' RACE reads, yields one record per CDR3 protein. Seen here are about 330,000 distinct CDR3 sequences, roughly 8% observed once, and the top ten hold roughly 18%. The ends were cut back, 0 bases at V and 9 bases at J, with 15 bases in the middle. Germline assignment: CDR1 MNHEY and CDR2 SVGEGT. The CDR3 extends over 14 amino acids. This clonotype has more than one count but fewer than ten. Antigen unknown. The study, taken as a whole, reports: One caveat is that FACS-sorted repertoires could contain abundant clonotypes contaminating from the bulk population.

This receptor was taken from a man younger than 35 who received the YFV17D yellow fever vaccine. The V call is TRBV6-2 or TRBV6-3, the J call TRBJ2-7; D is possibly TRBD1 or TRBD2 (5 bases each). The source was PBMCs, collected more than 35 days after the first yellow fever vaccination. The CDR3, as DNA: TGTGCCAGCAGTTACTCGACGCTGCCGAGGGGGCAGTACTTC. Residues: CASSYSTLPRGQYF.